This section outlines one T cell receptor beta chain sequence together with its context. The sample comes from a study of shared T cell receptors in the human thymus. With 8 bases clipped from V and 2 bases from J, the junction kept 7 bases outside the gene matches. In germline, CDR1 is MDHEN, CDR2 SYDVKM. CDR3 length: 14 amino acids. Profiled with immunoSEQ multiplex PCR; TCRdb holds only in-frame clones, not every one. The sample shows a few hundred thousand clones, 95% of them seen only once. The genes are TRBV28 and TRBJ1-2; the match to TRBD1 covers 8 bases. The sequence was obtained from a human donor. The sample consisted of thymocytes. CDR3 coding DNA: TGTGCCAGCCATCGGACAGGGCGCAACTATGGCTACACCTTC. This encodes CASHRTGRNYGYTF.